The TCR beta chain described here comes from a study of cytotoxic CD8 clonotypes in ibrutinib-treated CLL. Whole-study results and caveats: Clonotypes that were public were uncommon, and they contracted or stayed stable on treatment.

Generated by immunoSEQ multiplex PCR, the TCRdb table keeps only in-frame clones and is missing some. The table has about 140,000 clones, 60% to 85% seen once. The table lists this clone with a few counts. Antigen unknown. The TCR comes from a human donor with chronic lymphocytic leukemia. The sequencing used PBMCs, collected after 12 months of ibrutinib treatment.

CDR3 in DNA: TGTGCCAGTAGTATGACGAATAGCCGGGACAGGGAGGGAGGCTACACCTTC. Translated: CASSMTNSRDREGGYTF. V and J are TRBV19 and TRBJ1-2; the match to TRBD1 covers 9 bases. The CDR3 spans 17 residues. CDR1 is LNHDA, CDR2 SQIVND, per germline (reference sequence). V lost 3 bases and J lost 8; bases outside the gene matches: 16.